Each of the 15 T cell receptor beta chains below was sequenced from the same sample in a study of spatial heterogeneity in lung cancer. Stated time point: sample taken at primary tumor resection. The study sequenced unsorted whole RNA from tumor, nontumor lung or frozen PBMC. TCRdb reprocessed the 5' RACE reads via MiXCR and lists one record per CDR3 protein. This sample has around 13,000 distinct CDR3 sequences, with 11% to 15% found just once. The sample in question was PBMCs, obtained at surgery. The source is a male donor with early-stage non-small cell lung cancer.

This clonotype appeared a few times. The chain has TRBV20-1 and TRBJ2-2; TRBD2 matches 7 bases. Trimming took 5 bases from V and 7 from J; bases not matched to a gene: 7. CDR3 length: 13 residues. CDR1 is DFQATT and CDR2 is SNEGSKA in the germline V gene (reference sequence). The CDR3 here is CSAARWGGGELFF. DNA for the CDR3: TGCAGTGCTGCCCGCTGGGGGGGCGGGGAGCTGTTTTTT.

The chain has TRBV7-9 and TRBJ1-4; D gene ambiguous. V lost 1 base and J 6 bases, leaving 15 bases between the germline ends. CDR1 and CDR2 from the germline V gene are SEHNR and FQNEAQ (reference sequence). The CDR3 sequence is 16 residues long. The CDR3 DNA sequence: TGTGCCAGCAGCTTAGTGACCGAGATGGAGGATGAAAAACTGTTTTTT. Protein sequence: CASSLVTEMEDEKLFF.

This chain joins TRBV5-4 and TRBJ2-1; no clear D. Germline CDR1 and CDR2: SGHNT and YYREEE (reference sequence). This CDR3 spans 13 amino acids. V lost 1 base and J lost 5, with 7 bases in between. CDR3: CASSLPGHNEQFF. The CDR3 nucleotides are TGTGCCAGCAGCTTGCCGGGCCACAATGAGCAGTTCTTC.

V and J are TRBV7-2 and TRBJ1-6; D remains ambiguous. V was clipped by 3 bases and J by 6 bases, with 9 bases between them. CDR3 length: 14 residues. CDR1 and CDR2 (germline): SGHTA, FQGNSA. The CDR3 is CASSLIRANSPLHF. The DNA for the CDR3 is TGTGCCAGCAGCTTGATAAGGGCTAATTCACCCCTCCACTTT.

The table lists this clonotype with a few counts. The V gene is TRBV4-1, the J gene TRBJ2-2; D remains ambiguous. Per germline, CDR1 MGHRA and CDR2 YSYEKL. The V end was cut by 1 base, the J end by 7 bases, with 13 bases between. The CDR3 totals 15 residues. In DNA form, the CDR3 reads TGCGCCAGCAGCCAAGGCTCCGGGTTACGCGGGGAGCTGTTTTTT. It yields the protein CASSQGSGLRGELFF.

This clonotype was observed many times. The chain couples TRBV7-2 to TRBJ2-2; D possibly corresponds to TRBD1 (6 bases). The CDR3 covers 21 residues. Germline assignment: CDR1 SGHTA and CDR2 FQGNSA. V was shortened by 3 bases and J by 2 bases, with 28 bases between the two germline ends. CDR3 sequence (DNA): TGTGCCAGCAGCTTTATCCGTATAAGGACAATTAAACAGGGAAACACCGGGGAGCTGTTTTTT. Encoded protein: CASSFIRIRTIKQGNTGELFF.

The gene calls are TRBV6-2 or TRBV6-3 and TRBJ2-3; possible D gene TRBD1, 6 bases. Germline V CDR1 and CDR2: MNHEY, SVGEGT. The CDR3 consists of 15 residues. Trimming took 6 bases from V and 2 from J, leaving 15 bases between them. The CDR3: CASSPDSHHTDTQYF. The CDR3, as DNA: TGTGCCAGCAGCCCGGACAGCCACCACACAGATACGCAGTATTTT.

This clonotype showed up many times. This chain connects TRBV6-6 to TRBJ2-3; 7 bases match TRBD1. Germline CDR1 reads MNHNY; CDR2 reads SVGAGI (reference sequence). V lost 11 bases to trimming and J lost 4 bases; unmatched junction nucleotides: 6. The CDR3 is 12 amino acids. DNA for the CDR3: TGTGCCTGTGGGGACAGCGCAGATACGCAGTATTTT. It is translated as CACGDSADTQYF.

This clonotype was recorded a few times. This sequence joins TRBV7-2 and TRBJ1-1; unclear D gene. Trimming cost V 0 bases and J 1 base, with 12 bases left between them. Germline V gene lookup returns CDR1 SGHTA and CDR2 FQGNSA. This CDR3 region has 16 residues. CDR3 region: CASSLAYRTANTEAFF. CDR3 coding DNA: TGTGCCAGCAGCTTAGCGTATCGCACGGCGAACACTGAAGCTTTCTTT.

This clonotype was counted only a few times. The chain is built from TRBV28 and TRBJ1-3; the D is unclear. V was trimmed by 6 bases and J by 0 bases, leaving 12 bases between them. CDR1 is MDHEN and CDR2 is SYDVKM in the germline V gene. The CDR3 spans 15 residues. CDR3 sequence: CASRGDSRSGNTIYF. CDR3 bases: TGTGCCAGCAGAGGCGACTCGCGCTCTGGAAACACCATATATTTT.

There are many counts of this clonotype. The rearrangement uses TRBV27 and TRBJ1-2; D ambiguous. With 2 bases removed from V and 0 bases from J, the gap between germline ends came to 7 bases. The CDR3 spans 14 residues. The V gene's germline CDR1 is MNHEY and CDR2 SMNVEV (reference sequence). The CDR3: CASSLSPANYGYTF. The DNA of the CDR3 is TGTGCCAGCAGTTTAAGTCCAGCTAACTATGGCTACACCTTC.

This clonotype was seen only a few times. The chain links TRBV20-1 to TRBJ2-5, with 8 positions matching TRBD2. Germline V gives CDR1 DFQATT, CDR2 SNEGSKA (reference sequence). The junction had 4 bases not matched to a gene; V was cut back by 1 base and J by 0 bases. The CDR3 consists of 15 residues. CDR3 loop: CSARATSEYQETQYF. The CDR3 DNA is TGCAGTGCTAGAGCGACTAGCGAGTACCAAGAGACCCAGTACTTC.

This clonotype was seen a few times. The CDR3 DNA reads as TGTGCCAGCTCACCAAGGGAGCAGTACTTC. It is translated as CASSPREQYF. The chain carries TRBV18 and TRBJ2-7; D unresolved. Trimming removed 2 bases from V and 7 bases from J, with 3 bases in between. Germline loops: CDR1 KGHSH, CDR2 LQKENI. The CDR3 runs 10 residues.

V is TRBV7-2 and J is TRBJ2-3; D gene unclear. CDR1 SGHTA and CDR2 FQGNSA come from the germline V gene. The ends were cut back, 1 base at V and 0 bases at J, with 8 bases in the middle. The CDR3 contains 15 residues. The CDR3 sequence is CASSLVHMSTDTQYF. As DNA, the CDR3 is TGTGCCAGCAGCTTAGTACACATGAGCACAGATACGCAGTATTTT.

This clonotype was recorded a few times. The genes are TRBV7-2 and TRBJ1-2, with no clear D. CDR3 size: 13 residues. Trimming took 3 bases from V and 6 from J, leaving 11 bases between them. Germline assignment: CDR1 SGHTA and CDR2 FQGNSA. This chain's CDR3 is CASSFREIHGYTF. The CDR3 nucleotides read TGTGCCAGCAGCTTTCGAGAGATTCATGGCTACACCTTC.